A single sample is the source of the 10 T cell receptor beta chains below, sequenced in a study of low-dose radiotherapy and immunotherapy resistance in tumors. Alpha- and beta-chain coverage of first-strand cDNA came from TRAV- and TRBV-specific primers. Using a constant-region primer together with a V-primer adapter, TCRs were subjected to 20 to 25 PCR cycles of amplification. One entry per CDR3 protein, called by TCRdb with MiXCR from the reads. The repertoire holds 17,000 or so distinct CDR3 sequences, roughly 70% seen once, with around 5.9% in the top ten. Every receptor here comes from a human donor with advanced metastatic prostate, ovarian, gallbladder or colorectal cancer (not recorded which). This table probably holds off-target reads from a library built for another chain.

V is TRBV7-2 and J is TRBJ2-2; D may be TRBD1 (6 bases). CDR1 is SGHTA and CDR2 is FQGNSA in the germline V gene. The CDR3 length is 15 residues. V gave up 1 base and J gave up 6 bases, with 12 bases separating them. This chain's CDR3 is CASSLEGTSSGELFF. The CDR3 DNA reads as TGTGCCAGCAGCTTAGAGGGGACATCGTCCGGGGAGCTGTTTTTT.

A word on this clonotype: One junction end disagrees with the germline gene, perhaps due to a read error. The V gene is TRBV7-9, the J gene TRBJ1-2; D is perhaps TRBD1 (5 bases). CDR3 length equals 14 residues. The germline CDR1 and CDR2 sequences are SEHNR and FQNEAQ (reference sequence). In nucleotides, the CDR3 is TGTGCCAGCAGTTTAGGGGACGGAAACTATGGCTACACCTTC. Translated: CASSLGDGNYGYTF.

The chain employs TRBV19 and TRBJ2-7, with unresolved D. Germline-derived CDR1 and CDR2 are LNHDA and SQIVND (reference sequence). This CDR3 region has 13 residues. The V and J ends lost 5 bases and 3 bases respectively, with 11 bases between them. The CDR3 here is CASSFAIGYEQYF. The CDR3 DNA reads TGTGCCAGTAGTTTCGCAATCGGCTACGAGCAGTACTTC. Drawing the rest from reference TRBV19 and TRBJ2-7, the complete variable domain is DGGITQSPKYLFRKEGQNVTLSCEQNLNHDAMYWYRQDPGQGLRLIYYSQIVNDFQKGDIAEGYSVSREKKESFPLTVTSAQKNPTAFYLCASSFAIGYEQYFGPGTRLTVT.

Comments on this clonotype: At one of its ends the junction is not consistent with the germline gene, which may arise from a read error. This chain connects TRBV3-1 to TRBJ2-1, with 8 bases matching TRBD2. CDR3 size: 14 residues. Germline CDR1 and CDR2: LGHDT and YNNKEL (reference sequence). In DNA form, the CDR3 reads TGTGCCAGCAGTCAAGCGGGGGCAAACAATGAGCAGTTCTTC. Amino acid sequence: CASSQAGANNEQFF.

The gene calls are TRBV11-1 and TRBJ2-5, with D unclear. The V gene's germline CDR1 is SGHAT and CDR2 FQDESV (reference sequence). Trimming pared 3 bases from V and 5 bases from J, leaving 10 bases between. The CDR3 is 13 residues long. CDR3 sequence: CASSLRPTETQYF. As DNA, the CDR3 is TGTGCCAGCAGCTTGAGACCAACGGAGACCCAGTACTTC.

J is TRBJ2-5 and V is TRBV20-1; TRBD2 agrees at 12 bases. Losses at the gene ends were 3 bases for V and 2 bases for J; bases not matched to a gene: 1. Looked up from germline, CDR1 is DFQATT and CDR2 is SNEGSKA (reference sequence). The CDR3 sequence is 14 residues long. As DNA, the CDR3 is TGCAGTGCTAGTCTAGCGGGGGGGCAAGAGACCCAGTACTTC. This translates into CSASLAGGQETQYF.

This chain connects TRBV11-3 to TRBJ2-7, with TRBD1 identical over 7 bases. The CDR3 has 16 amino acids. Germline V gene data show CDR1 as SGHNT and CDR2 as YENEEA. V lost 4 bases and J lost 2; bases outside the gene matches: 11. The CDR3, as DNA: TGTGCCAGCAGCTCCAGCCCCCGGGACAGACCCTACGAGCAGTACTTC. Protein: CASSSSPRDRPYEQYF.

The chain carries TRBV27 and TRBJ1-6; the D is unclear. The CDR3 has 14 residues. V lost 8 bases to trimming and J lost 7 bases, with 15 bases between them. Germline V CDR1 and CDR2: MNHEY, SMNVEV (reference sequence). The CDR3 sequence is CASRPGPENSPLHF. CDR3 in DNA: TGTGCCAGCCGCCCCGGGCCTGAAAATTCACCCCTCCACTTT.

The chain is built from TRBV20-1 and TRBJ2-1; possible D gene TRBD1, 6 bases. Trimming shortened V by 0 bases and J by 2 bases, and 17 bases separated the two germline ends. The CDR3 sequence is 17 residues long. Germline CDR1 is DFQATT and CDR2 is SNEGSKA (reference sequence). The CDR3: CSARDPLRTATYNEQFF. CDR3 in DNA: TGCAGTGCTAGAGATCCGTTAAGGACAGCAACCTACAATGAGCAGTTCTTC.

The chain carries TRBV6-8 and TRBJ2-7; D might be TRBD1 (6 bases). The ends were cut back, 7 bases at V and 0 bases at J, with 16 bases in the middle. This CDR3 is 15 amino acids long. In germline, CDR1 is MNHGY, CDR2 SAAAGT. The chain's CDR3 is CASMGQGGYSYEQYF. Written as DNA, the CDR3 is TGTGCCAGCATGGGACAAGGGGGATACTCCTACGAGCAGTACTTC.